This record looks at one T cell receptor beta chain sequence and its context. As yet, its antigen is unknown. This entry comes from a study of cytomegalovirus exposure and HLA in healthy donors. Both 60 Vbeta primers and 13 Jbeta primers went into the PCR. The data were produced by immunoSEQ multiplex PCR, yet TCRdb's version contains in-frame clones alone and is incomplete. The table lists over 150,000 clones, around 84% of them singletons, with about 1.3% in the top ten. Study conclusions and caveats: The investigators catalogued 160 or so TCR beta chains as cytomegalovirus-associated. Associated with HLA alleles at 0.05 false discovery rate in a later analysis were over 15,000 TCR beta sequences. The authors later found TCR association rates varying by HLA locus, with DRB1 most and HLA-C fewest.

Trimming took 2 bases from V and 4 from J, leaving 14 bases between them. The CDR3 spans 15 residues. CDR1 is LNHNV, CDR2 YYDKDF, per germline (reference sequence). This cohort consisted of healthy bone marrow donors. This sequence joins TRBV15 and TRBJ1-2; D is unclear. The source is a girl aged 2 to 9 in good health and CMV-seropositive. The sequencing input was PBMCs. The CDR3 protein is CATSRWPEASYGYTF. The DNA for the CDR3 is TGTGCCACCAGCAGATGGCCCGAGGCTAGCTATGGCTACACCTTC.